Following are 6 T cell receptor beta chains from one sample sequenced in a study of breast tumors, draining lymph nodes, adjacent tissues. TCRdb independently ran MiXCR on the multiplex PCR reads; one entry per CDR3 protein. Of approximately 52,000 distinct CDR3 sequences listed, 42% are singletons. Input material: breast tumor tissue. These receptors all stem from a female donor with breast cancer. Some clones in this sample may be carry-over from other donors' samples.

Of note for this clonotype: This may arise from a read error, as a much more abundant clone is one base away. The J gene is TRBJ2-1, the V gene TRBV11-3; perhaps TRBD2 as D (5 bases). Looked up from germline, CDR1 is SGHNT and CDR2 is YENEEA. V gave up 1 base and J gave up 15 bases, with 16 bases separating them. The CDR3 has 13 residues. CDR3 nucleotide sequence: TGTGCCAGCAGCTTAGGAGGGTGGGCGGTCCTGTTCTTC. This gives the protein CASSLGGWAVLFF.

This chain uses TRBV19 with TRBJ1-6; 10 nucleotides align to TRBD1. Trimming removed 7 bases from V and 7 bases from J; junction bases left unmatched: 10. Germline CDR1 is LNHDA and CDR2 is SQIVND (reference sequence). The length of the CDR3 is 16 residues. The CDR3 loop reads CASKGTGVVANSPLHF. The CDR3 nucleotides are TGTGCCAGTAAGGGGACAGGGGTGGTTGCGAATTCACCCCTCCACTTT.

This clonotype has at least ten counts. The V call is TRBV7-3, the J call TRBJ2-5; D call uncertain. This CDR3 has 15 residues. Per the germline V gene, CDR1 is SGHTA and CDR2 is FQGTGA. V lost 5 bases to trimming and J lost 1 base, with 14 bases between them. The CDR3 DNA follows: TGTGCCAGCAGCGACGACGGTGGATGCCAAGAGACCCAGTACTTC. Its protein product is CASSDDGGCQETQYF.

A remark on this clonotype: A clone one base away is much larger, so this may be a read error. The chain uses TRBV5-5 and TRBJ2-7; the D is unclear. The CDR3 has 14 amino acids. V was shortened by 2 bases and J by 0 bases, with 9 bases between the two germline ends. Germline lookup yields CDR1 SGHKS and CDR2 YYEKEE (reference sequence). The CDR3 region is CASSLKRTSYEQYF. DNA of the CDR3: TGTGCCAGCAGCTTAAAGAGGACCTCCTACGAGCAGTACTTC.

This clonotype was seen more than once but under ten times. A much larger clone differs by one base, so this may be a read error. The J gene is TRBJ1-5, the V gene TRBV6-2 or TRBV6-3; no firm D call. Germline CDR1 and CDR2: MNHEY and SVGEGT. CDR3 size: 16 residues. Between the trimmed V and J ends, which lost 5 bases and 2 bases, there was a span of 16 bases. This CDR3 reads CASSHGTLGGNQPQHF. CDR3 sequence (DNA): TGTGCCAGCAGTCACGGTACGCTCGGAGGCAATCAGCCCCAGCATTTT.

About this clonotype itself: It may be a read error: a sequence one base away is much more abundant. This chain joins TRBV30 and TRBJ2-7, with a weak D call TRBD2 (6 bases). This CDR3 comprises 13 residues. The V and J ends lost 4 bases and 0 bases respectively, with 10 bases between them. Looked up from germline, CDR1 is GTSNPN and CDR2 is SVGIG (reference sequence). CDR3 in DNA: TGTGCCTGGACCCGGGACTTCTCCTACGAGCAGTACTTC. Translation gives CAWTRDFSYEQYF.